These 22 T cell receptor beta chains were sequenced from one sample in a study of early T cells in non-severe SARS-CoV-2 infection. Each CDR3 protein gets one entry after TCRdb re-called the 5' RACE reads with MiXCR. The table lists 25,000 to 35,000 distinct CDR3 sequences, under 6% of them singletons. The sequencing input was whole blood. Every receptor here comes from an adult who was a healthcare worker with PCR-confirmed SARS-CoV-2 infection or an uninfected control (not recorded which).

In its sample, this clonotype was seen many times. The J gene is TRBJ2-1, the V gene TRBV12-3 or TRBV12-4; D remains ambiguous. Trimming left V 2 bases short and J 4 bases short, with 6 bases between. CDR3 length equals 13 residues. The chain's CDR3 is CASSLQNYNEQFF. As DNA, the CDR3 is TGTGCCAGCAGTTTACAGAATTACAATGAGCAGTTCTTC.

In its sample, this clonotype was seen a few times. The chain recombines TRBV5-1 with TRBJ2-2; 13 positions agree with TRBD2. J gave up 7 bases and V 6 bases, and 9 bases lay outside the gene matches. Germline V gene lookup returns CDR1 SGHRS and CDR2 YFSETQ. The CDR3 is made up of 16 amino acids. The CDR3 DNA sequence: TGCGCCAGCACGAATGGACTAGCGGGAGTAGTCGGGGAGCTGTTTTTT. Translated, it gives CASTNGLAGVVGELFF.

Only a few counts were recorded for this clonotype. Compared with germline, one end of the junction differs, possibly owing to a read error. V gene TRBV7-7 combines with J gene TRBJ2-1; possibly TRBD2 for D (6 bases). CDR1 and CDR2 (germline): SSHAT, FNYEAQ (reference sequence). This CDR3 has 17 residues. The CDR3 region has the DNA TGTGCTAGCAGCTTAGTTTCCGGGACTGGCGCTAACAATGAGCAGTTCTTC. Protein sequence: CASSLVSGTGANNEQFF.

Notes on this clonotype: A much larger clone lies a single base off, so this may be a read error. V usage is TRBV7-8 and J usage is TRBJ2-5, with no clear D. V was cut by 1 base and J by 3 bases, with 15 bases left in between. This CDR3 has 16 amino acids. Germline loops: CDR1 SGHVS, CDR2 FQNEAQ. The CDR3 nucleotides are TGTGCCAGCAGCTTAGAAGTTTGGTGGGAAAAAGAGACCCAGTACTTC. Protein: CASSLEVWWEKETQYF.

Ten or more counts support this clonotype. The V gene is TRBV19, the J gene TRBJ2-1; 7 nucleotides agree with TRBD1. Trimming removed 5 bases from V and 1 base from J; junction bases left unmatched: 5. The CDR3 is made up of 15 amino acids. The germline CDR1 and CDR2 sequences are LNHDA and SQIVND (reference sequence). In DNA, the CDR3 is TGTGCCAGTAGTGTGGACAGGAGTTCCTACAATGAGCAGTTCTTC. Protein: CASSVDRSSYNEQFF.

This clonotype occurred many times. The chain has TRBV20-1 and TRBJ2-1; D not resolved. This CDR3 comprises 12 residues. V lost 5 bases and J lost 6, with 11 bases in between. Germline lookup yields CDR1 DFQATT and CDR2 SNEGSKA (reference sequence). Here the CDR3 reads CSAAEPSNEQFF. CDR3 nucleotides: TGCAGTGCTGCAGAACCGAGCAATGAGCAGTTCTTC.

Many counts were recorded for this clonotype. The V call is TRBV28, the J call TRBJ1-2; 9 bases map to TRBD1. The CDR3 is 16 amino acids. The ends lost 6 bases at V and 4 bases at J; junction bases unmatched: 12. CDR1 and CDR2 from the germline V gene are MDHEN and SYDVKM. CDR3 sequence: CASSGKGTGRSYGYTF. CDR3 nucleotide sequence: TGTGCCAGCAGCGGGAAAGGGACAGGGAGATCCTATGGCTACACCTTC.

The table lists this clonotype with many counts. The rearrangement uses TRBV7-2 and TRBJ2-1, with D possibly matching TRBD2 (9 bases). The V gene lost 4 bases and the J gene lost 4 bases, with 29 bases spanning the gap. Germline V gene data show CDR1 as SGHTA and CDR2 as FQGNSA. The CDR3 runs 20 residues. The CDR3 protein is CASSSKQGGAAGGLYNEQFF. The CDR3 region has the DNA TGTGCCAGCAGCTCCAAACAGGGGGGAGCGGCGGGAGGGTTATACAATGAGCAGTTCTTC.

Only a few counts were recorded for this clonotype. The rearrangement joins TRBV29-1 to TRBJ2-3; 8 bases map to TRBD2. This CDR3 is 13 amino acids long. CDR1 and CDR2 from the germline V gene are SQVTM and ANQGSEA. V gave up 5 bases and J gave up 6 bases; unmatched junction bases: 7. CDR3 nucleotide sequence: TGCAGCGTTTTGGGGCTAGCGGGTGATACGCAGTATTTT. Amino acid sequence: CSVLGLAGDTQYF.

This clonotype was seen a handful of times. J is TRBJ2-6 and V is TRBV5-1, with D hard to call. Germline V gene sequence: CDR1 SGHRS, CDR2 YFSETQ. Trimming pared 4 bases from V and 0 bases from J, leaving 8 bases between. The CDR3 is 15 amino acids. The CDR3 nucleotides read TGCGCCAGCAGCCCTCTCGCCTCTGGGGCCAACGTCCTGACTTTC. It is translated as CASSPLASGANVLTF.

Only a few counts were recorded for this clonotype. The V gene is TRBV30, the J gene TRBJ1-6; D gene ambiguous. Germline V gene data show CDR1 as GTSNPN and CDR2 as SVGIG (reference sequence). V gave up 2 bases and J gave up 8 bases, with 10 bases separating them. This CDR3 spans 13 amino acids. The DNA of the CDR3 is TGTGCCTGGAGTCCAGTGAGGGATTCACCCCTCCACTTT. Translation: CAWSPVRDSPLHF.

This clonotype was seen ten or more times. This chain uses TRBV18 with TRBJ2-1, with 10 positions matching TRBD2. CDR3 length: 16 amino acids. V dropped 6 bases and J dropped 6; count of bases not matched to a gene: 11. In germline, CDR1 is KGHSH, CDR2 LQKENI. This CDR3 is CASSLLASGSRNEQFF. CDR3 in DNA: TGTGCCAGCTCCCTCCTGGCTAGCGGGAGTCGCAATGAGCAGTTCTTC.

This clonotype has a count of ten or more. V gene TRBV2 combines with J gene TRBJ1-2; maybe TRBD1 (5 bases). This CDR3 region has 16 residues. Germline V gene lookup returns CDR1 SNHLY and CDR2 FYNNEI. Trimming took off 5 bases at V and 3 bases at J, with 19 bases between the two ends. Written as DNA, the CDR3 is TGTGCCAGCAGTCCAAGGCCCTCGGGGGGGGACTATGGCTACACCTTC. Its translation is CASSPRPSGGDYGYTF.

As concerns this clonotype: This may be a read error: a much more frequent sequence differs by one nucleotide. V is TRBV5-1 and J is TRBJ2-1; D not resolved. The CDR3 length is 13 residues. Germline V gene data show CDR1 as SGHRS and CDR2 as YFSETQ. V lost 0 bases to trimming and J lost 5 bases, with 6 bases between them. CDR3 DNA: TGCGCCAGCAGCTTGGCCGCGCACAATGAGCAGTTCTTC. It specifies CASSLAAHNEQFF.

As DNA, the CDR3 is TGCAGCGTTAGTAGCGGGGGCCGCTACGAGCAGTACTTC. Its translation is CSVSSGGRYEQYF. The gene calls are TRBV29-1 and TRBJ2-7, with 9 positions matching TRBD2. With V trimmed by 5 bases and J by 3 bases, 5 bases remained unmatched. Germline V gives CDR1 SQVTM, CDR2 ANQGSEA. The CDR3 extends over 13 amino acids.

This clonotype occurred many times. The chain is built from TRBV27 and TRBJ2-5, with 14 bases identical to TRBD2. The CDR3 runs to 14 residues. CDR1 MNHEY and CDR2 SMNVEV come from the germline V gene (reference sequence). J was trimmed by 7 bases and V by 5 bases; bases with no gene match: 3. DNA for the CDR3: TGTGCCAGCAGTACAGGGACTAGCGGGAGGACCCAGTACTTC. Amino acids: CASSTGTSGRTQYF.

This clonotype was seen many times. The chain is built from TRBV20-1 and TRBJ2-5, with D possibly matching TRBD1 (5 bases). The germline V and J ends were trimmed by 3 bases and 5 bases, with 22 bases remaining between them. The CDR3 length is 16 residues. Germline CDR1 reads DFQATT; CDR2 reads SNEGSKA (reference sequence). CDR3 in amino acids: CSARPDRQQGWETQYF. In DNA, the CDR3 is TGCAGTGCTAGGCCCGATCGACAGCAAGGGTGGGAGACCCAGTACTTC.

This clonotype was observed at least ten times. This sequence joins TRBV11-2 and TRBJ2-1; D unresolved. Per the germline V gene, CDR1 is SGHAT and CDR2 is FQNNGV. This CDR3 comprises 13 residues. V dropped 3 bases and J dropped 8 bases, with 11 bases sitting between them. CDR3 sequence: CASSFALTDEQFF. The CDR3 nucleotides read TGTGCCAGCAGCTTCGCGCTGACCGATGAGCAGTTCTTC.

This clonotype has just a few counts. V is TRBV20-1 and J is TRBJ1-6; a possible D gene is TRBD1 (6 bases). The V gene's germline CDR1 is DFQATT and CDR2 SNEGSKA (reference sequence). V lost 4 bases, J lost 2 bases, and 12 bases lay in between. The CDR3 runs 15 residues. The CDR3 nucleotides read TGCAGTGCTAAGACCGGGGACACCTATAATTCACCCCTCCACTTT. It specifies CSAKTGDTYNSPLHF.

This clonotype has at least ten counts. The chain carries TRBV28 and TRBJ1-1; 7 positions agree with TRBD1. The CDR3 is made up of 12 amino acids. CDR1 is MDHEN, CDR2 SYDVKM, per germline. V lost 9 bases to trimming and J lost 6 bases; unmatched junction nucleotides: 7. CDR3 loop: CASNTGVPEAFF. The DNA for the CDR3 is TGTGCCAGTAACACAGGGGTACCTGAAGCTTTCTTT.

Ten or more counts support this clonotype. The V call is TRBV6-2 or TRBV6-3, the J call TRBJ2-7, with TRBD1 as a possible D gene (7 bases). Looked up from germline, CDR1 is MNHEY and CDR2 is SVGEGT. The CDR3 is made up of 15 amino acids. V was cut by 4 bases and J by 5 bases, with 18 bases left in between. The CDR3 sequence: CASSFQPTGRNEQYF. The CDR3 DNA sequence: TGTGCCAGCAGTTTTCAGCCGACAGGGAGGAACGAGCAGTACTTC.

This clonotype appeared many times. The chain combines TRBV19 with TRBJ2-1; 11 bases are shared with TRBD2. The germline gives CDR1 LNHDA, CDR2 SQIVND (reference sequence). This CDR3 comprises 15 residues. Unmatched junction bases numbered 9, after V lost 7 bases and J lost 7 bases. Here the CDR3 reads CASNLAGGPLNEQFF. The CDR3 DNA reads as TGTGCCAGTAATTTAGCGGGAGGGCCGTTGAATGAGCAGTTCTTC.